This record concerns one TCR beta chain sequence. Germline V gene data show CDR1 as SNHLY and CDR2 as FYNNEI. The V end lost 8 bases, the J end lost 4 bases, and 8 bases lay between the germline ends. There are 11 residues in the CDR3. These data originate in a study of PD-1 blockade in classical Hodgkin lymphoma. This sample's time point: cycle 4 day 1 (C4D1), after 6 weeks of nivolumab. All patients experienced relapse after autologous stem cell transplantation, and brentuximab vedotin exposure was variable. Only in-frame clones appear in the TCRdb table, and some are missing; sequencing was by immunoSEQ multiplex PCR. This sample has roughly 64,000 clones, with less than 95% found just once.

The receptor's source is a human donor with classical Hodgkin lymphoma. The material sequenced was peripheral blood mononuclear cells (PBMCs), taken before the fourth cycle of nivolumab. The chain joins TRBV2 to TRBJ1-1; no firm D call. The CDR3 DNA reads TGTGCCAGCCCCCTTTCCACTGAAGCTTTCTTT. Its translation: CASPLSTEAFF.